These T cell receptor beta chains were read from a single sample in a study of T cells in Graves' hyperthyroidism and ophthalmopathy. TCRdb called the multiplex PCR reads again in MiXCR, with one record for every CDR3 protein. The sample shows some 270,000 distinct CDR3 sequences, about an eighth of them seen only once. Input material: blood. The receptor set was obtained from a woman under 40 with Graves' hyperthyroidism that later progressed to Graves' ophthalmopathy. The CDR3 runs from the conserved cysteine through the conserved F or W. The order of the fields is V gene, D gene, J gene, CDR3 length, clone size, CDR3 protein, CDR3 DNA. The D gene is left open where the match is weak. Not every row has a clone size; where given, it reads once, few, many or a size class.

v_gene: TRBV18; d_gene: TRBD2; j_gene: TRBJ2-3; len: 14; abundance: many; CDR3aa: CASSPQAGADTQYF; CDR3nt: TGTGCCAGCTCACCACAGGCGGGAGCAGATACGCAGTATTTT
v_gene: TRBV30; d_gene: TRBD1; j_gene: TRBJ2-6; len: 16; abundance: many; CDR3aa: CAWTAGGLSGANVLTF; CDR3nt: TGTGCCTGGACGGCAGGGGGCCTCTCTGGGGCCAACGTCCTGACTTTC
v_gene: TRBV20-1; d_gene: TRBD1; j_gene: TRBJ1-5; len: 13; abundance: many; CDR3aa: CSASDRVDQPQHF; CDR3nt: TGCAGTGCTAGTGACAGGGTTGATCAGCCCCAGCATTTT
v_gene: TRBV30; d_gene: -; j_gene: TRBJ2-1; len: 14; abundance: many; CDR3aa: CAWSLPGTSNEQFF; CDR3nt: TGTGCCTGGAGTCTGCCAGGGACAAGCAATGAGCAGTTCTTC
v_gene: TRBV5-5; d_gene: TRBD1; j_gene: TRBJ1-6; len: 14; abundance: -; CDR3aa: CASSLWDSNSPLHF; CDR3nt: TGTGCCAGCAGCTTGTGGGACAGTAATTCACCCCTCCACTTT
v_gene: TRBV7-2; d_gene: -; j_gene: TRBJ2-7; len: 12; abundance: many; CDR3aa: CASSSPQHEQYF; CDR3nt: TGTGCCAGCAGCTCCCCCCAGCACGAGCAGTACTTC
v_gene: TRBV6-1; d_gene: TRBD1; j_gene: TRBJ1-1; len: 16; abundance: many; CDR3aa: CATDTKDRGRNTEAFF; CDR3nt: TGTGCCACCGATACCAAGGACAGGGGGAGGAACACTGAAGCTTTCTTT
v_gene: TRBV5-1; d_gene: -; j_gene: TRBJ2-1; len: 14; abundance: many; CDR3aa: CASSFPSSGNEQFF; CDR3nt: TGCGCCAGCAGCTTTCCTTCCTCCGGCAATGAGCAGTTCTTC
v_gene: TRBV7-2; d_gene: -; j_gene: TRBJ2-7; len: 11; abundance: many; CDR3aa: CASSSLLEQYF; CDR3nt: TGTGCCAGCAGCTCCCTGCTGGAGCAGTACTTC
v_gene: TRBV4-3; d_gene: -; j_gene: TRBJ1-3; len: 15; abundance: few; CDR3aa: CASSQDKSSGNTIYF; CDR3nt: TGCGCCAGCAGCCAAGACAAGTCCTCTGGAAACACCATATATTTT
v_gene: TRBV20-1; d_gene: TRBD1; j_gene: TRBJ1-1; len: 15; abundance: many; CDR3aa: CSAPKQGAMNTEAFF; CDR3nt: TGCAGTGCTCCGAAACAGGGGGCGATGAACACTGAAGCTTTCTTT
v_gene: TRBV6-1; d_gene: -; j_gene: TRBJ1-1; len: 12; abundance: many; CDR3aa: CASIGLNTEAFF; CDR3nt: TGTGCCAGCATCGGTTTGAACACTGAAGCTTTCTTT
v_gene: TRBV11-2; d_gene: -; j_gene: TRBJ2-2; len: 15; abundance: few; CDR3aa: CASSLRLARDGELFF; CDR3nt: TGTGCCAGCAGCTTAAGGCTAGCGAGAGACGGGGAGCTGTTTTTT
v_gene: TRBV9; d_gene: -; j_gene: TRBJ2-1; len: 15; abundance: -; CDR3aa: CASSVQADSANEQFF; CDR3nt: TGTGCCAGCAGCGTACAAGCGGACAGCGCCAATGAGCAGTTCTTC
v_gene: TRBV28; d_gene: TRBD1; j_gene: TRBJ1-5; len: 15; abundance: -; CDR3aa: CASRAGGNYNQPQHF; CDR3nt: TGTGCCAGCAGAGCAGGGGGGAATTACAATCAGCCCCAGCATTTT
v_gene: TRBV7-2; d_gene: TRBD2; j_gene: TRBJ2-2; len: 15; abundance: -; CDR3aa: CASSLGLAPFGELFF; CDR3nt: TGTGCCAGCAGCTTGGGACTAGCGCCATTCGGGGAGCTGTTTTTT
v_gene: TRBV20-1; d_gene: -; j_gene: TRBJ2-3; len: 14; abundance: -; CDR3aa: CSAMYSSSTDTQYF; CDR3nt: TGCAGTGCTATGTACAGTTCTAGCACAGATACGCAGTATTTT
v_gene: TRBV2; d_gene: -; j_gene: TRBJ2-3; len: 12; abundance: many; CDR3aa: CASHVYTDTQYF; CDR3nt: TGTGCCAGCCACGTTTATACAGATACGCAGTATTTT
v_gene: TRBV7-8; d_gene: -; j_gene: TRBJ1-1; len: 12; abundance: many; CDR3aa: CASSLGWNEAFF; CDR3nt: TGTGCCAGCAGCTTAGGATGGAATGAAGCTTTCTTT
v_gene: TRBV9; d_gene: -; j_gene: TRBJ2-1; len: 16; abundance: few; CDR3aa: CASSVVAGPTYNEQFF; CDR3nt: TGTGCCAGCAGCGTAGTGGCGGGACCCACCTACAATGAGCAGTTCTTC
v_gene: TRBV6-1; d_gene: -; j_gene: TRBJ2-2; len: 13; abundance: many; CDR3aa: CASRGPNTGELFF; CDR3nt: TGTGCCAGCAGGGGACCTAACACCGGGGAGCTGTTTTTT
v_gene: TRBV10-3; d_gene: TRBD2; j_gene: TRBJ2-7; len: 14; abundance: few; CDR3aa: CATSGGRLPYEQYF; CDR3nt: TGTGCCACCTCGGGGGGGAGGCTTCCCTACGAGCAGTACTTC
v_gene: TRBV20-1; d_gene: -; j_gene: TRBJ1-6; len: 16; abundance: many; CDR3aa: CSARETGKFYNSPLHF; CDR3nt: TGCAGTGCTAGAGAGACAGGAAAGTTTTATAATTCACCCCTCCACTTT
v_gene: TRBV6-2/TRBV6-3; d_gene: -; j_gene: TRBJ2-7; len: 14; abundance: many; CDR3aa: CASTSEQKLYEQYF; CDR3nt: TGTGCCAGCACCTCGGAACAGAAGCTCTACGAGCAGTACTTC
v_gene: TRBV6-2/TRBV6-3; d_gene: -; j_gene: TRBJ2-5; len: 16; abundance: -; CDR3aa: CASRGTSGSRQETQYF; CDR3nt: TGTGCCAGCAGAGGAACTAGTGGGAGTAGGCAAGAAACCCAGTACTTC
v_gene: TRBV5-1; d_gene: -; j_gene: TRBJ2-1; len: 17; abundance: many; CDR3aa: CASSLASGAGAYNEQFF; CDR3nt: TGCGCCAGCAGCTTGGCCTCAGGGGCGGGGGCTTACAATGAGCAGTTCTTC
v_gene: TRBV20-1; d_gene: -; j_gene: TRBJ1-5; len: 12; abundance: -; CDR3aa: CSARWIGQPQHF; CDR3nt: TGCAGTGCTAGATGGATCGGCCAGCCCCAGCATTTT
v_gene: TRBV29-1; d_gene: -; j_gene: TRBJ2-1; len: 11; abundance: -; CDR3aa: CSAIRTNEQFF; CDR3nt: TGCAGCGCCATAAGGACGAATGAGCAGTTCTTC
v_gene: TRBV30; d_gene: -; j_gene: TRBJ2-1; len: 14; abundance: many; CDR3aa: CAWTYGAGYNEQFF; CDR3nt: TGTGCCTGGACCTACGGGGCCGGCTACAATGAGCAGTTCTTC
v_gene: TRBV11-2; d_gene: -; j_gene: TRBJ1-1; len: 15; abundance: many; CDR3aa: CASRQTDPRGTEAFF; CDR3nt: TGTGCCAGCAGACAAACCGATCCCAGGGGCACTGAAGCTTTCTTT
v_gene: TRBV20-1; d_gene: -; j_gene: TRBJ1-6; len: 15; abundance: many; CDR3aa: CSANPTVLGNSPLHF; CDR3nt: TGCAGTGCTAACCCGACAGTTCTCGGGAATTCACCCCTCCACTTT
v_gene: TRBV28; d_gene: -; j_gene: TRBJ1-1; len: 12; abundance: many; CDR3aa: CGIAGAGTEAFF; CDR3nt: TGTGGCATCGCGGGGGCAGGGACTGAAGCTTTCTTT
v_gene: TRBV6-1; d_gene: TRBD1; j_gene: TRBJ1-2; len: 15; abundance: few; CDR3aa: CASRGDRESVYGYTF; CDR3nt: TGTGCCAGCAGGGGGGACAGGGAGAGTGTTTATGGCTACACCTTC
v_gene: TRBV5-1; d_gene: TRBD1; j_gene: TRBJ1-1; len: 16; abundance: many; CDR3aa: CASSLAAGGANTEAFF; CDR3nt: TGCGCCAGCAGCTTGGCCGCAGGGGGAGCGAACACTGAAGCTTTCTTT
v_gene: TRBV7-2; d_gene: TRBD2; j_gene: TRBJ2-1; len: 18; abundance: -; CDR3aa: CASSLRTSGRHSYNEQFF; CDR3nt: TGTGCCAGCAGCCTCCGGACTAGCGGGAGACACTCCTACAATGAGCAGTTCTTC